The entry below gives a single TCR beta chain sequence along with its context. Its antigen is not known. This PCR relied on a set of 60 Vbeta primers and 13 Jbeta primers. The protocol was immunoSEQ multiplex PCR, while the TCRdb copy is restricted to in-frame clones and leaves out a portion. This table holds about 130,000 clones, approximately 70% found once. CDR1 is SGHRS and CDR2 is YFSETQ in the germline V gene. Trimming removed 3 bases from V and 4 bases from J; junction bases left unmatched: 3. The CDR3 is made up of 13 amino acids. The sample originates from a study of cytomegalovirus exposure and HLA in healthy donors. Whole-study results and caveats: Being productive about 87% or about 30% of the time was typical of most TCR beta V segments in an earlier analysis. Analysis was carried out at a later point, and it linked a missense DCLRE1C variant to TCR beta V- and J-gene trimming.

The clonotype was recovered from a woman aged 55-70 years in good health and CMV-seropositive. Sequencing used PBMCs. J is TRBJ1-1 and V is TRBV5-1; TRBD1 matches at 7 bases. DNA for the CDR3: TGCGCCAGCAGCTATCAGGGGGGCACTGAAGCTTTCTTT. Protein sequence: CASSYQGGTEAFF.